This TCR beta chain derives from a study of spatial heterogeneity in lung cancer. The study, taken as a whole, reports: Tumoral mutation counts were tracked by counts of expanded intratumoral alpha and beta TCRs.

In TCRdb, the 5' RACE reads were re-called with MiXCR into one record per CDR3 protein. The sample includes around 19,000 distinct CDR3 sequences, under 7.5% of them seen just once. CDR1 and CDR2 (germline): KGHSH, LQKENI. This CDR3 is built from 14 residues. This clonotype is termed medium-sized. Its matching antigen is unknown. The junction and the germline gene differ at one end; a read error may be behind it. Time point defined: sample taken at primary tumor resection. The TCR comes from a female donor with early-stage non-small cell lung cancer. This chain links TRBV18 with TRBJ2-2, with 8 bases aligning to TRBD1. The sample in question was lung tumor tissue, obtained at surgery. CDR3 DNA sequence: TGTGCCAGCTCACCGAGAGGACAGGGCGGGAAGCTGTTTTTT. Encoded protein: CASSPRGQGGKLFF.